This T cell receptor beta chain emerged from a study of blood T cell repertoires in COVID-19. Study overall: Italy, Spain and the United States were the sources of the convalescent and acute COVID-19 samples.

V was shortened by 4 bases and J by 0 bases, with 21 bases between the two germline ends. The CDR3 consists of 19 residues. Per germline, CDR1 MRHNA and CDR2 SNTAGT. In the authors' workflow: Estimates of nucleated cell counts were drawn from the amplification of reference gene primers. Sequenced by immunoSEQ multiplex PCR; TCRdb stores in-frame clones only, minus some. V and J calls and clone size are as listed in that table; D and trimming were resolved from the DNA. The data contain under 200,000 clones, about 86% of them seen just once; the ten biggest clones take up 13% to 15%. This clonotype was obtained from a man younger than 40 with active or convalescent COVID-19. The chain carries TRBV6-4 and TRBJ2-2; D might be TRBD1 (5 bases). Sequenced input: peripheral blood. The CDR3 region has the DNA TGTGCCAGCAGTGGCGAACGGAAAACAGGCCTACCGAACACCGGGGAGCTGTTTTTT. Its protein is CASSGERKTGLPNTGELFF.